This is a list of T cell receptor beta chains from one sample in a study of shared clonotypes between healthy human individuals. Clones were sequenced by immunoSEQ multiplex PCR, and TCRdb holds only the in-frame ones, with some missing. This sample yields a few million clones, of which approximately 95% are seen a single time; 0.3% to 0.4% belongs to the top ten. The sequencing sample was made of naive CD4+ T cells from PBMCs. The receptors were sampled from a man younger than 35 in good health. Some clones in this sample may be carry-over from other donors' samples. Each CDR3 is given with its conserved first and last residue. The D gene is left open where the match is weak. Only part of the rows carry a size: once, few, many, or a class if the clone is expanded.

>NA|TRBV11-2|TRBJ1-1|NA
CASGFPDRPYTEAFF
TGTGCCAGCGGGTTCCCCGACAGGCCTTACACTGAAGCTTTCTTT
>NA|TRBV14|TRBJ2-5|NA
CASSHTTETQYF
TGTGCCAGCAGCCACACGACGGAGACCCAGTACTTC
>NA|TRBV6-1|TRBJ2-7|NA
CASISLGQSYEQYF
TGTGCCAGCATTTCCTTGGGTCAATCCTACGAGCAGTACTTC
>NA|TRBV28|TRBJ2-7|NA
CASSSHGTGDYEQYF
TGTGCCAGCAGTAGCCACGGGACCGGGGACTACGAGCAGTACTTC
>once|TRBV27|TRBJ2-1|NA
CASSLGHPSYNEQFF
TGTGCCAGCAGTTTAGGTCATCCGAGCTACAATGAGCAGTTCTTC
>once|TRBV5-1|TRBJ2-2|NA
CASRDSGTLGELFF
TGCGCCAGCAGGGATTCCGGGACTCTCGGGGAGCTGTTTTTT
>NA|TRBV6-6|TRBJ2-5|TRBD1
CASIPTPGQGVETQYF
TGTGCCAGCATCCCAACCCCGGGACAGGGGGTAGAGACCCAGTACTTC
>NA|TRBV27|TRBJ2-7|TRBD2
CASSLVAGGAYEQYF
TGTGCCAGCAGTTTAGTGGCGGGAGGGGCATACGAGCAGTACTTC
>NA|TRBV7-2|TRBJ1-2|NA
CASSPQTGLRDGYTF
TGTGCCAGCAGCCCCCAAACAGGGTTGAGGGATGGCTACACCTTC
>NA|TRBV9|TRBJ2-2|TRBD1
CASSVGVQGPGTGELFF
TGTGCCAGCAGCGTAGGGGTACAGGGGCCGGGAACCGGGGAGCTGTTTTTT
>once|TRBV5-1|TRBJ1-3|NA
CASSAKGDTIYF
TGCGCCAGCAGCGCGAAAGGGGACACCATATATTTT
>NA|TRBV30|TRBJ1-5|TRBD1
CAATLRQGIGYLDQPQHF
TGTGCCGCCACCTTAAGACAGGGAATTGGATATCTGGATCAGCCCCAGCATTTT
>NA|TRBV28|TRBJ2-5|NA
CASSPSRTQYF
TGTGCCAGCAGTCCTTCCCGGACCCAGTACTTC
>NA|TRBV5-1|TRBJ1-4|TRBD1
CASRGQLNEKLFF
TGCGCCAGCCGGGGACAGCTTAATGAAAAACTGTTTTTT
>NA|TRBV9|TRBJ1-2|NA
CASSVSEGDGYTF
TGTGCCAGCAGCGTAAGTGAAGGGGACGGCTACACCTTC
>NA|TRBV7-2|TRBJ2-7|TRBD2
CASSFRATSGSSYEQYF
TGTGCCAGCAGCTTCCGCGCGACTAGCGGCAGCTCCTACGAGCAGTACTTC
>NA|TRBV15|TRBJ1-1|NA
CATSKNREGAEAFF
TGTGCCACCAGCAAAAACAGGGAGGGAGCCGAAGCTTTCTTT
>NA|TRBV7-3|TRBJ2-3|TRBD2
CASSETSGRTDTQYF
TGTGCCAGCAGCGAAACTAGCGGGAGGACAGATACGCAGTATTTT
>NA|TRBV28|TRBJ2-3|NA
CASSPSLDTQYF
TGTGCCAGCAGTCCCAGCTTAGATACGCAGTATTTT
>NA|TRBV30|TRBJ2-3|NA
CAWSASTPDTQYF
TGTGCCTGGAGTGCTAGCACCCCCGATACGCAGTATTTT
>once|TRBV11-2|TRBJ1-1|NA
CASSLLGNTEAFF
TGTGCCAGCAGCTTACTGGGAAACACTGAAGCTTTCTTT
>once|TRBV6-6|TRBJ1-1|NA
CASSFEGYWAFF
TGTGCCAGCAGTTTCGAGGGTTATTGGGCTTTCTTT
>NA|TRBV25-1|TRBJ2-1|NA
CASRRPGLGNEQFF
TGTGCCAGCAGGCGCCCGGGTTTGGGGAATGAGCAGTTCTTC
>NA|TRBV9|TRBJ1-5|NA
CAPEVIRLRNQPQHF
TGTGCCCCCGAGGTCATTCGACTAAGAAATCAGCCCCAGCATTTT
>NA|TRBV27|TRBJ1-1|TRBD1
CATRDSRNTEAFF
TGTGCCACCCGGGACAGTAGGAACACTGAAGCTTTCTTT
>NA|TRBV5-4|TRBJ2-7|NA
CASSLAGRGYEQYF
TGTGCCAGCAGCTTGGCCGGTAGGGGCTACGAGCAGTACTTC
>once|TRBV27|TRBJ1-4|NA
CASSPRGGGEKLFF
TGTGCCAGCAGCCCTCGGGGGGGAGGTGAAAAACTGTTTTTT
>NA|TRBV7-8|TRBJ2-2|TRBD1
CASSPTGATMTGPGELFF
TGTGCCAGCAGCCCCACTGGCGCAACAATGACAGGGCCCGGGGAGCTGTTTTTT
>NA|TRBV28|TRBJ2-7|NA
CASSTRTVDEQYF
TGTGCCAGCAGTACGAGGACAGTCGACGAGCAGTACTTC
>NA|TRBV6-1|TRBJ2-7|TRBD1
CASSEVPGQGNEQYF
TGTGCCAGCAGTGAAGTCCCGGGACAGGGGAACGAGCAGTACTTC
>NA|TRBV6-6|TRBJ1-2|TRBD1
CASSYSGTGSYGYTF
TGTGCCAGCAGTTACTCTGGGACAGGGTCCTATGGCTACACCTTC
>NA|TRBV9|TRBJ2-3|NA
CASSVALEDTQYF
TGTGCCAGCAGCGTAGCTTTGGAAGATACGCAGTATTTT
>NA|TRBV6-6|TRBJ2-7|TRBD1
CASSKDRGYEQYF
TGTGCCAGCAGTAAGGACAGGGGGTACGAGCAGTACTTC
>NA|TRBV7-8|TRBJ2-3|NA
CASSLVPYTQYF
TGTGCCAGCAGCTTAGTCCCTTATACGCAGTATTTT
>NA|TRBV5-4|TRBJ1-4|NA
CASSLQGTVNEKLFF
TGTGCCAGCAGCTTGCAAGGGACGGTTAATGAAAAACTGTTTTTT
>few|TRBV7-9|TRBJ1-1|TRBD1
CASSRQGVTEAFF
TGTGCCAGCAGTCGACAGGGTGTCACTGAAGCTTTCTTT
>once|TRBV5-5|TRBJ1-5|TRBD1
CASRGQPASNQPQHF
TGTGCCAGCAGGGGACAGCCCGCTAGCAATCAGCCCCAGCATTTT
>NA|TRBV27|TRBJ2-5|NA
CASSLLGQGSGETQYF
TGTGCCAGCAGTTTATTAGGGCAGGGGTCTGGTGAGACCCAGTACTTC
>NA|TRBV5-1|TRBJ2-5|TRBD2
CASSLDGTLRGGETQYF
TGCGCCAGCAGCTTGGACGGTACCCTCCGCGGGGGAGAGACCCAGTACTTC
>once|TRBV6-4|TRBJ2-7|NA
CASSDLGLGYEQYF
TGTGCCAGCAGTGACTTGGGTCTGGGGTACGAGCAGTACTTC